The 30 T cell receptor beta chains reported below all come from one sample, sequenced in a study of monozygotic twins with inflammatory bowel disease. Reprocessing the 5' RACE reads, TCRdb reports a single entry for every CDR3 protein and omits DNA. Found here are roughly 320,000 distinct CDR3 sequences; the top ten clones hold approximately 5.9%. The sample taken for sequencing was blood. These receptors were taken from a human donor with ulcerative colitis or Crohn's disease, or a healthy co-twin of an affected twin (not recorded which).

The CDR3 sequence is CASSSAAGELFF. The chain recombines TRBV6-2 or TRBV6-3 with TRBJ2-2. The germline V gene encodes CDR1 MNHEY and CDR2 SVGEGT. There are 12 residues in the CDR3.

V usage is TRBV3-1 and J usage is TRBJ2-5; the TCRdb D gene call, TRBD2, has no DNA to confirm it. This CDR3 has 14 amino acids. CDR1 LGHDT and CDR2 YNNKEL come from the germline V gene (reference sequence). CDR3 in amino acids: CASSQRGAGETQYF.

The genes are TRBV4-2 and TRBJ1-2. The V gene's germline CDR1 is LGHNA and CDR2 YNFKEQ. CDR3 length: 15 amino acids. The CDR3: CASSQDKAILYGYTF.

The chain couples TRBV18 to TRBJ2-5; with no DNA, the TCRdb D assignment of TRBD2 cannot be verified. This CDR3 contains 14 residues. The germline gives CDR1 KGHSH, CDR2 LQKENI. The CDR3 region is CASSAGGGQETQYF. The full variable domain, rest sourced from reference TRBV18 and TRBJ2-5, is NAGVMQNPRHLVRRRGQEARLRCSPMKGHSHVYWYRQLPEEGLKFMVYLQKENIIDESGMPKERFSAEFPKEGPSILRIQQVVRGDSAAYFCASSAGGGQETQYFGPGTRLLVL.

This chain joins TRBV21-1 and TRBJ2-5; TCRdb's D gene call, TRBD1, goes unchecked for lack of DNA. TRBV21-1 is classified as a pseudogene. The CDR3 is made up of 19 amino acids. CDR3 loop: CASSKVFGAASSHQETQYF.

The gene calls are TRBV4-1 and TRBJ1-1. Germline assignment: CDR1 MGHRA and CDR2 YSYEKL. The length of the CDR3 is 18 residues. This chain's CDR3 is CASSRSTGILGMNTEAFF.

This chain joins TRBV12-3 or TRBV12-4 and TRBJ2-2; TCRdb picks TRBD1, but there is no DNA to check that call. CDR3 length: 14 amino acids. The CDR3 region is CAVHGTGVTGELFF.

The chain combines TRBV24-1 with TRBJ2-3; TCRdb calls TRBD1, which cannot be checked without DNA. Germline assignment: CDR1 KGHDR and CDR2 SFDVKD. CDR3 length equals 15 residues. CDR3 in amino acids: CATRDGTGATDTQYF.

This chain joins TRBV12-3 or TRBV12-4 and TRBJ2-5; checking the TCRdb D call of TRBD2 is not possible without DNA. CDR3 length equals 15 residues. CDR3 sequence: CARERERGAQETQYF.

The chain recombines TRBV6-6 with TRBJ1-2; with no DNA, the TCRdb D assignment of TRBD1 cannot be verified. The CDR3 totals 13 residues. Germline lookup yields CDR1 MNHNY and CDR2 SVGAGI (reference sequence). CDR3 sequence reads: CASSYSSGTGYTF.

V gene TRBV5-1 combines with J gene TRBJ2-4; there is no DNA to check the TCRdb D call of TRBD1. Looked up from germline, CDR1 is SGHRS and CDR2 is YFSETQ. The CDR3 spans 16 residues. The CDR3 protein is CASSSLGGLAKNIQYF.

This chain joins TRBV3-1 and TRBJ1-3. The length of the CDR3 is 15 residues. Germline V gene sequence: CDR1 LGHDT, CDR2 YNNKEL (reference sequence). CDR3 loop: CASSLKRGFGNTIYF.

The chain joins TRBV29-1 to TRBJ1-1; TCRdb indicates TRBD1, and absent DNA this call remains unverified. CDR3 length: 13 amino acids. Germline CDR1 reads SQVTM; CDR2 reads ANQGSEA. The chain's CDR3 is CSGRQVMNTEAFF. The entire variable domain, with the rest obtained from reference TRBV29-1 and TRBJ1-1, is as follows: SAVISQKPSRDICQRGTSLTIQCQVDSQVTMMFWYRQQPGQSLTLIATANQGSEATYESGFVIDKFPISRPNLTFSTLTVSNMSPEDSSIYLCSGRQVMNTEAFFGQGTRLTVV.

The rearrangement joins TRBV20-1 to TRBJ2-5; TCRdb outputs TRBD1, but without DNA this stays unchecked. The CDR3 runs to 17 residues. Germline CDR1 is DFQATT and CDR2 is SNEGSKA (reference sequence). CDR3 in amino acids: CSANGAGLGLVQETQYF.

CDR3 sequence: CASSLGSGGAYTQYF. The rearrangement uses TRBV7-2 and TRBJ2-3; TCRdb gives TRBD2 as the D gene, but with no DNA this cannot be confirmed. Germline V gives CDR1 SGHTA, CDR2 FQGNSA. CDR3 size: 15 residues.

The chain is built from TRBV4-3 and TRBJ2-7; the TCRdb call, TRBD2, lacks DNA for checking. Per the germline V gene, CDR1 is LGHNA and CDR2 is YSLEER. There are 15 residues in the CDR3. CDR3 in amino acids: CASSLSLAGAYEQYF.

V is TRBV6-6 and J is TRBJ1-3. CDR1 and CDR2 from the germline V gene are MNHNY and SVGAGI (reference sequence). This CDR3 comprises 14 residues. Here the CDR3 reads CASSRTVSGNTIYF.

The chain links TRBV12-3 or TRBV12-4 to TRBJ2-2; lacking DNA, the TRBD1 call made by TCRdb goes unchecked. The CDR3 spans 14 residues. CDR3: CASNPDRARGELFF.

This chain joins TRBV29-1 and TRBJ2-2; TCRdb names TRBD1, which stays unverified in the absence of DNA. The CDR3 length is 13 residues. Germline lookup yields CDR1 SQVTM and CDR2 ANQGSEA. CDR3 amino acids: CSVDVEGAGELFF.

CDR3 sequence: CASSFVANTGELFF. The chain employs TRBV7-3 and TRBJ2-2. In germline, CDR1 is SGHTA, CDR2 FQGTGA. The CDR3 contains 14 residues.

This chain joins TRBV11-3 and TRBJ1-3. CDR1 is SGHNT and CDR2 is YENEEA in the germline V gene. This CDR3 contains 15 residues. The CDR3 reads CASSLGDISGNTIYF. Full variable domain (outside the CDR3, taken from reference TRBV11-3 and TRBJ1-3): EAGVVQSPRYKIIEKKQPVAFWCNPISGHNTLYWYLQNLGQGPELLIRYENEEAVDDSQLPKDRFSAERLKGVDSTLKIQPAELGDSAVYLCASSLGDISGNTIYFGEGSWLTVV.

This chain joins TRBV27 and TRBJ2-6. CDR1 is MNHEY and CDR2 is SMNVEV in the germline V gene (reference sequence). The CDR3 contains 16 residues. CDR3 in amino acids: CASSFRQGSGANVLTF.

This CDR3 reads CASSLRQTTNEKLFF. The gene calls are TRBV4-3 and TRBJ1-4; TCRdb proposes TRBD1, but this gene call is untestable without DNA. CDR1 and CDR2 from the germline V gene are LGHNA and YSLEER. The CDR3 contains 15 residues.

The chain is built from TRBV7-9 and TRBJ1-1. This CDR3 has 15 amino acids. Germline CDR1 SEHNR, CDR2 FQNEAQ (reference sequence). This CDR3 reads CASSLAGPRSTEAFF.

The V call is TRBV6-5, the J call TRBJ1-3. CDR3 length equals 16 residues. Germline V lookup: CDR1 MNHEY, CDR2 SVGAGI. This CDR3 reads CASSYSRRNSGNTIYF.

The rearrangement links TRBV11-2 to TRBJ2-3; TCRdb's D gene call, TRBD1, goes unchecked for lack of DNA. Germline values: CDR1 SGHAT, CDR2 FQNNGV. The CDR3 runs 14 residues. The CDR3 sequence is CASSLVGKGGTQYF.

The chain couples TRBV3-1 to TRBJ1-1; the TCRdb call, TRBD1, lacks DNA for checking. CDR3 length: 16 residues. CDR1 and CDR2 (germline): LGHDT, YNNKEL (reference sequence). The CDR3 sequence is CASREDTGRANTEAFF.

V and J are TRBV6-5 and TRBJ2-7; the D call from TCRdb, TRBD1, cannot be confirmed without DNA. Germline V gene lookup returns CDR1 MNHEY and CDR2 SVGAGI. The CDR3 is made up of 16 amino acids. The CDR3 is CASSYSARPVLYEQYF.

This chain joins TRBV7-8 and TRBJ2-3; without DNA, the TCRdb call of TRBD1 cannot be checked. Germline-derived CDR1 and CDR2 are SGHVS and FQNEAQ. The CDR3 runs to 16 residues. The CDR3 reads CASSLSRGQSTDTQYF.

The chain recombines TRBV2 with TRBJ2-3; TCRdb proposes TRBD2, but this gene call is untestable without DNA. Germline CDR1 SNHLY, CDR2 FYNNEI. This CDR3 region has 16 residues. CDR3 sequence reads: CASSKGLAGGTDTQYF.